This T cell receptor beta chain was sequenced during a study of T cells after yellow fever vaccination. This clonotype was found many times. TCRdb ran MiXCR on the 5' RACE reads and lists one entry per CDR3 protein. The data hold a few hundred thousand distinct CDR3 sequences, with 3% to 4% observed a single time. Germline V CDR1 and CDR2: SGHVS, FNYEAQ. Trimming removed 1 base from V and 2 bases from J, with 5 bases in between. CDR3 length equals 13 residues. The chain joins TRBV7-6 to TRBJ1-2, with D unresolved. The sample consisted of CD4+ T cells sorted from PBMCs, taken 10 days after the yellow fever booster vaccination. The origin of this receptor is a young man who received the YFV17D yellow fever vaccine. CDR3 in DNA: TGTGCCAGCAGCTTAGAACAGAACTATGGCTACACCTTC. The encoded protein is CASSLEQNYGYTF.